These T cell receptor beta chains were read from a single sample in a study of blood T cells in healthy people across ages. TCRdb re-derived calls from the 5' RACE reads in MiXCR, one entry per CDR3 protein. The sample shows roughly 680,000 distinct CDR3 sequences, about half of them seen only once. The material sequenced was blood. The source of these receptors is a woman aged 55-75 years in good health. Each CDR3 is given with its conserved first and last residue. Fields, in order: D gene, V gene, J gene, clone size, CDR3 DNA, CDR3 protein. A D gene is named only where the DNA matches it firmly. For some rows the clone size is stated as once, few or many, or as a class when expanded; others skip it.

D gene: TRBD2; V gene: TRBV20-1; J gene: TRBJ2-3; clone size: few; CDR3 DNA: TGCAGTCCCGCCGGAGCTAGCGGGGGCACAGATACGCAGTATTTT; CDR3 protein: CSPAGASGGTDTQYF
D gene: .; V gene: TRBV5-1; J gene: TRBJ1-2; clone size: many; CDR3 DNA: TGCGCCAGCAGCTTGTCAGGCGGCTACACCTTC; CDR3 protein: CASSLSGGYTF
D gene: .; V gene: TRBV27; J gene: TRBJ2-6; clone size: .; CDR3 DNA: TGTGCCAGCAGTTCAAAGGGGGTCGGGGCCAACGTCCTGACTTTC; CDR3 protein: CASSSKGVGANVLTF
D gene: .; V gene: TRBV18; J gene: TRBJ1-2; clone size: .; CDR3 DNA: TGTGCCAGCACTGAGGGCAGGGCCTATGGCTACACCTTC; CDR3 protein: CASTEGRAYGYTF
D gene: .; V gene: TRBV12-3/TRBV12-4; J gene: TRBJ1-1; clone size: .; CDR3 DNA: TGTGCCAGCAGTTTGCAGAGGGCGAGCACTGAAGCTTTCTTT; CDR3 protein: CASSLQRASTEAFF
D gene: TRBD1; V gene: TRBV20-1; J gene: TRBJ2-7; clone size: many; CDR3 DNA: TGCAGTGCTAGATTTCCGGGACAGGCCTACGAGCAGTACTTC; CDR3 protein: CSARFPGQAYEQYF
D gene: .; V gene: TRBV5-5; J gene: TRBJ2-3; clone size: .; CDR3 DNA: TGTGCCAGCAGCTTGGTCCAGAACACAGATACGCAGTATTTT; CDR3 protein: CASSLVQNTDTQYF
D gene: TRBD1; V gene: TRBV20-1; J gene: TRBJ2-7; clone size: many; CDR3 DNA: TGCAGTGCTCAGACAGGGTCCATCCACGAGCAGTACTTC; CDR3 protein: CSAQTGSIHEQYF
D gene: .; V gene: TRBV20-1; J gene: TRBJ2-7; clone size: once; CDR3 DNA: TGCGCCCACGGGAGCCTCCAGGGCTCCTACGAGCAGTACTTC; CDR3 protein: CAHGSLQGSYEQYF
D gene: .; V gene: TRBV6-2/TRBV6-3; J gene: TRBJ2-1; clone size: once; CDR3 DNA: TGTGCCAGCCGAGGGGGGCCCCAAGTATACAATGAGCAGTTCTTC; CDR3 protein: CASRGGPQVYNEQFF
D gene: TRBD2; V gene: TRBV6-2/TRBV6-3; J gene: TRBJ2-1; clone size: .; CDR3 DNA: TGTGCCAGCAGTCACCGAATGGGACTAGCGGGAGTTTGGGAGCAGTTCTTC; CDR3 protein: CASSHRMGLAGVWEQFF
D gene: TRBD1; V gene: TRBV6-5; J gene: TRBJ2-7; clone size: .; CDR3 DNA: TGTGCCAGCATTACGGACAGGGGCGTGGGCGAGCAGTACTTC; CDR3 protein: CASITDRGVGEQYF
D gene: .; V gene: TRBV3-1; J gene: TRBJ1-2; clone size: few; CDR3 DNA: TGTGCCAGCAGCCAAGAGAAAGGGTTCCGCTATGGCTACACCTTC; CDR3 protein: CASSQEKGFRYGYTF
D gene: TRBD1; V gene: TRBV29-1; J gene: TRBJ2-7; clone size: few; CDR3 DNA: TGCAGCGTCTCCGGGACAGGGCTCGTTCAGGGGCAGTACTTC; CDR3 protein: CSVSGTGLVQGQYF
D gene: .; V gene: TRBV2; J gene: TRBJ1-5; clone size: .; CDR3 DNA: TGTGCCAGCACTGGACACTATAGCAATCAGCCCCAGCATTTT; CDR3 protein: CASTGHYSNQPQHF
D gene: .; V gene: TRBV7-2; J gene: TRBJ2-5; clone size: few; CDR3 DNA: TGTGCCAGCAGCTCAGGGGCTTACCAAGAGACCCAGTACTTC; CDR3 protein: CASSSGAYQETQYF
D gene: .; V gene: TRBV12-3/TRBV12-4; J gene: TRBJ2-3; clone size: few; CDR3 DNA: TGTGCCAGCAGTTTAAGGAGTTTGGACCACACAGATACGCAGTATTTT; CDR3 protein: CASSLRSLDHTDTQYF
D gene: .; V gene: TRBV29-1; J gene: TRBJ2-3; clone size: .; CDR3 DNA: TGCAGCGTTGAAGCGGCGAGGGGAGGAGATACGCAGTATTTT; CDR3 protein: CSVEAARGGDTQYF
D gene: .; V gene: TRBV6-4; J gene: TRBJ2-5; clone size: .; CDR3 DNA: TGTGCCAGCACCGCGCTATGGGAAGCCCAAGAGACCCAGTACTTC; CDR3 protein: CASTALWEAQETQYF
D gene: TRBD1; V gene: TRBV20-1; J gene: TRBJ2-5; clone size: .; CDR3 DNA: TGCAGTGCTAGGCGGGACAGGGGTTTAGGGAATGAGCAGTACTTC; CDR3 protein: CSARRDRGLGNEQYF
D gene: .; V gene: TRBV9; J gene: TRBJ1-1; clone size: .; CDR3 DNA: TGTGCCAGCAGCCAGCGACCGCTTGAAGAAGCTTTCTTT; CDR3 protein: CASSQRPLEEAFF
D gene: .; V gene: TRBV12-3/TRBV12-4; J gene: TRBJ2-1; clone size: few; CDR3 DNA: TGTGCCAGCAGTTCCATCAATGAGCAGTTCTTC; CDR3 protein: CASSSINEQFF
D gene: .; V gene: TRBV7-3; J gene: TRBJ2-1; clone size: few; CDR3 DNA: TGTGCCAGCAGCTACCGGCGGGAGCAGTTCTTC; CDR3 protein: CASSYRREQFF
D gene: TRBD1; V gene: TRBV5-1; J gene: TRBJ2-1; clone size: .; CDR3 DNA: TGCGCCAGCAGCTTCCGGGACAGGGACAATGAGCAGTTCTTC; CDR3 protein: CASSFRDRDNEQFF
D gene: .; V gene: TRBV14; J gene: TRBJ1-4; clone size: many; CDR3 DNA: TGTGCCAGCAGCCAAGATGGCGGAACTCCTAATGAAAAACTGTTTTTT; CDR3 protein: CASSQDGGTPNEKLFF
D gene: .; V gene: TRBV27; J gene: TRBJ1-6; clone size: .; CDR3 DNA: TGTGCCAGCAGTGGACGGACGGTGACTTCACCACCCCTCCACTTT; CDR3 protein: CASSGRTVTSPPLHF
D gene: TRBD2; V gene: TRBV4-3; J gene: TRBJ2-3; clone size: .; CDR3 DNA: TGCGCCAGCAGCCAAGTCGGGAGGGCCGCGGATACGCAGTATTTT; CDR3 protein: CASSQVGRAADTQYF
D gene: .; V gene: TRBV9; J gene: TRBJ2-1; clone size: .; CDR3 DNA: TGTGCCAGCAGCGTAGGCCCCGTGGGACGGTACAATGAGCAGTTCTTC; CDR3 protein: CASSVGPVGRYNEQFF
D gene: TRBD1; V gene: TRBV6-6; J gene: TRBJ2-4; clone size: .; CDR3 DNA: TGTGCCAGCAGTTACTCCCGTGGGACAGCCGAAAACATTCAGTACTTC; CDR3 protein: CASSYSRGTAENIQYF
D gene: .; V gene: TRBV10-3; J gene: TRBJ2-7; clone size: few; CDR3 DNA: TGTGCCATCAGTGAGGCTGGAGCGGAGGCCTACGAGCAGTACTTC; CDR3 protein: CAISEAGAEAYEQYF
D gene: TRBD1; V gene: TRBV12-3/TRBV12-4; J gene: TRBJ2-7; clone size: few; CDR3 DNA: TGTGCCAGCAGTCTGGACAGGCGGTGGGACGAGCAGTACTTC; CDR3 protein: CASSLDRRWDEQYF
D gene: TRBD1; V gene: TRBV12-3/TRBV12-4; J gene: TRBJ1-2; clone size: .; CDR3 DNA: TGTGCCAGCAGTTTCCAGGGGGCAGGCTACACCTTC; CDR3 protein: CASSFQGAGYTF
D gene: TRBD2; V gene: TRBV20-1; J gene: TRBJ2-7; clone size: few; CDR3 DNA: TGCAGTGCTAGAGACCACGGGACTAGCGGGAGTATTTCCTACGAGCAGTACTTC; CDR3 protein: CSARDHGTSGSISYEQYF
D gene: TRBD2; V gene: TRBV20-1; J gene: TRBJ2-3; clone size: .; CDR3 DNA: TGCAGTGCGGTGGGGCGGGAGGCGATACGCCAGCATACGCAGTATTTT; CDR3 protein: CSAVGREAIRQHTQYF
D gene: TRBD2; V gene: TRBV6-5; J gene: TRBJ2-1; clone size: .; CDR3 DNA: TGTGCCACCTCCGCCGGGACTAGCGGGGGGAATGAGCAGTTCTTC; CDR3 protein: CATSAGTSGGNEQFF
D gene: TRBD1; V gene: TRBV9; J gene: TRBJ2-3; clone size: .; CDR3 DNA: TGTGCCAGCAGCGTAGGCGGGACAGGGGTTTCAGATACGCAGTATTTT; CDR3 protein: CASSVGGTGVSDTQYF
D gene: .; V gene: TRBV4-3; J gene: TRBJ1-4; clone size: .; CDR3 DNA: TGCGCCAGCAGCCGGCCCTTTGAAAAACTGTTTTTT; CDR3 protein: CASSRPFEKLFF
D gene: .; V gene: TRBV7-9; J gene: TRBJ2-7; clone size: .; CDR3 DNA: TGTGCCAGCAGCTTAGAACTACTTGGTACCACCTACGAGCAGTACTTC; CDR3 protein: CASSLELLGTTYEQYF
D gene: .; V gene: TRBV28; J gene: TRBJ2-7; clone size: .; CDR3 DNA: TGTGCCAGCAGTTGGGAAGGATACGAGCAGTACTTC; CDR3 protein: CASSWEGYEQYF
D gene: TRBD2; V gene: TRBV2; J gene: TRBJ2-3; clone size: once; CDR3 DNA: TGTGCCAGCAGTCCTCCCCCCAGACGGGCACGGACTAGCGGCACGTACACAGATACGCAGTATTTT; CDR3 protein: CASSPPPRRARTSGTYTDTQYF
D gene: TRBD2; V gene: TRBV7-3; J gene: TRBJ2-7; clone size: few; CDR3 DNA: TGTGCCAGCAGTCCCGAAGGGGTGGGTCTACTAGCGGGGAACTACGAGCAGTACTTC; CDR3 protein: CASSPEGVGLLAGNYEQYF
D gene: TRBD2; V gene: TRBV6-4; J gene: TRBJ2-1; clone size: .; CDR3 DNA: TGTGCCAGCAGTGACTTCGGGACTAGCGGGTACAATGAGCAGTTCTTC; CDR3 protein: CASSDFGTSGYNEQFF
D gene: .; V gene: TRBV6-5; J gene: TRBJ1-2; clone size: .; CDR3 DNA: TGTGCCAGCCAAAGGGGGGGCGCGGGGGGCTATGGCTACACCTTC; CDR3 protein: CASQRGGAGGYGYTF